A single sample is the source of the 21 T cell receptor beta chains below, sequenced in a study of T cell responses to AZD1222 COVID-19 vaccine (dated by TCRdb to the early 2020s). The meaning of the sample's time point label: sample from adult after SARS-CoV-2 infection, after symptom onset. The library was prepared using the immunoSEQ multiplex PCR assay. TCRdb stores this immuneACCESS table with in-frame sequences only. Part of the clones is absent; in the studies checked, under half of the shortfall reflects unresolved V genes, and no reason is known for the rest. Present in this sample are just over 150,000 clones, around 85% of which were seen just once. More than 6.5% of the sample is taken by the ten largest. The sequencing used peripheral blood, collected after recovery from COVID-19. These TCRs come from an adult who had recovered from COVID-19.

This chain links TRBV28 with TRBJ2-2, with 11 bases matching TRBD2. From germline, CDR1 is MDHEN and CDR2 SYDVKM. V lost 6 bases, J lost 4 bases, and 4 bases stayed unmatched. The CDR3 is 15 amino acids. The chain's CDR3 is CASRPTSGSTGELFF. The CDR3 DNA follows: TGTGCCAGCAGACCTACTAGCGGGAGCACCGGGGAGCTGTTTTTT.

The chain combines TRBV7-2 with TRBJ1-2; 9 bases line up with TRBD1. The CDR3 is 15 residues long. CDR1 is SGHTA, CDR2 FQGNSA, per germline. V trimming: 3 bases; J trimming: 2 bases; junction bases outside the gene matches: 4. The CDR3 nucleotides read TGTGCCAGCAGCTTGGGGGACAGGGCCAACTATGGCTACACCTTC. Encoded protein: CASSLGDRANYGYTF.

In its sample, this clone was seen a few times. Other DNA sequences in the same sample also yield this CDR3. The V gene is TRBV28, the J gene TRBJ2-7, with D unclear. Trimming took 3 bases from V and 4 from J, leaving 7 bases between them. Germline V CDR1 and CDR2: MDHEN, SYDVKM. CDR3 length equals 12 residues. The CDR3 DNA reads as TGTGCCAGCAGTTTTTCGCGTTACGAGCAGTACTTC. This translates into CASSFSRYEQYF.

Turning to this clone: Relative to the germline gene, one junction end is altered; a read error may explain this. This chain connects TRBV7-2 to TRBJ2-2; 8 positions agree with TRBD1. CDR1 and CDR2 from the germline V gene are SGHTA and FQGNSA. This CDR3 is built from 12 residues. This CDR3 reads CASSLGQGALFF. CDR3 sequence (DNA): TGTGCCAGCAGCTTAGGTCAGGGGGCGCTGTTTTTT.

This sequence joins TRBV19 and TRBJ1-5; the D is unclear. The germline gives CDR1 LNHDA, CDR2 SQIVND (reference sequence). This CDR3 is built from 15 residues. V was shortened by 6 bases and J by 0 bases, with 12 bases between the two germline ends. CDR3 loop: CASSTTRGSNQPQHF. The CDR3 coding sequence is TGTGCCAGTAGCACAACACGAGGTAGCAATCAGCCCCAGCATTTT.

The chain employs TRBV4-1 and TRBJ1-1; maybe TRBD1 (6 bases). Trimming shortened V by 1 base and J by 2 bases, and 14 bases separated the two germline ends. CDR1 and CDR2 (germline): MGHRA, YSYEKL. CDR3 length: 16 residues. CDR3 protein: CASSQVPGAGNTEAFF. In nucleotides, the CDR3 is TGCGCCAGCAGCCAAGTCCCGGGGGCGGGAAACACTGAAGCTTTCTTT.

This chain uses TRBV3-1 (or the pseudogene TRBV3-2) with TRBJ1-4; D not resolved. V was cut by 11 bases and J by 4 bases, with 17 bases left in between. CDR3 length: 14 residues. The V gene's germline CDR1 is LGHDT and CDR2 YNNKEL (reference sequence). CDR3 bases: TGTGCCCCCGAGGATCGGGGATGTAATGAAAAACTGTTTTTT. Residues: CAPEDRGCNEKLFF.

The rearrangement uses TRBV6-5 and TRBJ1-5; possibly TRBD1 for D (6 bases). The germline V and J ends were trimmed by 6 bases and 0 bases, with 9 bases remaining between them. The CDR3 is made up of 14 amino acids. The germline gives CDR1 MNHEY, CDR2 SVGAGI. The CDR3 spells CASRDRSSNQPQHF. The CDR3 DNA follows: TGTGCCAGCAGAGACAGGTCTAGCAATCAGCCCCAGCATTTT.

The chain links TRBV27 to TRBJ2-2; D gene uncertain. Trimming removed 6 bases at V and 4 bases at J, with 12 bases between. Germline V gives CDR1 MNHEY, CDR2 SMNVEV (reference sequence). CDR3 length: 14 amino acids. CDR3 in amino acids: CASSPLIITGELFF. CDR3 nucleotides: TGTGCCAGCAGCCCGTTAATAATCACCGGGGAGCTGTTTTTT.

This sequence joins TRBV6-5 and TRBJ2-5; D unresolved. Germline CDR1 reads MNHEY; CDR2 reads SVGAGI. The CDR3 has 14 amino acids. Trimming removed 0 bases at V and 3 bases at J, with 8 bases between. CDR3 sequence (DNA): TGTGCCAGCAGTTACTCGAGTGGAGAAGAGACCCAGTACTTC. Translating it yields CASSYSSGEETQYF.

CDR3 nucleotide sequence: TGTGCCAGCTTAAGCCAGGGAGACTACGAGCAGTACTTC. Translation: CASLSQGDYEQYF. The gene calls are TRBV6-5 and TRBJ2-7, with D possibly called TRBD1 or TRBD2 (5 bases each). Deletions cut 8 bases from V and 3 bases from J, with 14 bases between. Germline loops: CDR1 MNHEY, CDR2 SVGAGI. CDR3 length: 13 amino acids.

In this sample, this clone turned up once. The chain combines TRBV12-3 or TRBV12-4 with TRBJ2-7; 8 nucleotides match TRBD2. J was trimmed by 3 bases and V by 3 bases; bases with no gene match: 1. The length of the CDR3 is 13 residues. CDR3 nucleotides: TGTGCCAGCAGTTTTGGGACTAGCTACGAGCAGTACTTC. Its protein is CASSFGTSYEQYF.

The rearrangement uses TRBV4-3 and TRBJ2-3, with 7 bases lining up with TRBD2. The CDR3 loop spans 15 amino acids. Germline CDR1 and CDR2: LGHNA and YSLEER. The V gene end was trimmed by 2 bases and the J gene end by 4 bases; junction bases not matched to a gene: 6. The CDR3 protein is CASSQTAGVADTQYF. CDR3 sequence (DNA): TGCGCCAGCAGCCAAACGGCGGGGGTGGCAGATACGCAGTATTTT.

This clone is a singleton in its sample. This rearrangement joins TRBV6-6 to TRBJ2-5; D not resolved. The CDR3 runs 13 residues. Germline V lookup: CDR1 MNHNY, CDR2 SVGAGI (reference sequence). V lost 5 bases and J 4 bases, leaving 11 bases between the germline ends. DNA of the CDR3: TGTGCCAGCAGTCCCAGACCCCCAGAGACCCAGTACTTC. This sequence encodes CASSPRPPETQYF.

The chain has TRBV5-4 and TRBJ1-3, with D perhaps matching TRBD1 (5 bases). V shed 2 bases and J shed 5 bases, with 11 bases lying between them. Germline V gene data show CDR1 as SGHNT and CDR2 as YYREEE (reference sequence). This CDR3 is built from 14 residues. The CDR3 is CASSFQGGRNTIYF. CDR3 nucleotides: TGTGCCAGCAGCTTCCAGGGCGGAAGAAACACCATATATTTT. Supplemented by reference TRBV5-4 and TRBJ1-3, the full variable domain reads ETGVTQSPTHLIKTRGQQVTLRCSSQSGHNTVSWYQQALGQGPQFIFQYYREEENGRGNFPPRFSGLQFPNYSSELNVNALELDDSALYLCASSFQGGRNTIYFGEGSWLTVV.

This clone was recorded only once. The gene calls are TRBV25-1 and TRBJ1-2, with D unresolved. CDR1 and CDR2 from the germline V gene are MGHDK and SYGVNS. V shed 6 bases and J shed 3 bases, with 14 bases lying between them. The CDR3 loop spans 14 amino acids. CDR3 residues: CASSLPDWDYGYTF. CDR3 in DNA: TGTGCCAGCAGCCTTCCAGACTGGGACTATGGCTACACCTTC.

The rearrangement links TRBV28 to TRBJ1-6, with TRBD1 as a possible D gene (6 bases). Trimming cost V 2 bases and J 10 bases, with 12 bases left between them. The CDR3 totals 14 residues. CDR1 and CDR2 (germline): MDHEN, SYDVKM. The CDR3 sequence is CASSLGGRESPLHF. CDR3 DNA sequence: TGTGCCAGCAGTTTAGGGGGCCGTGAGTCACCCCTCCACTTT.

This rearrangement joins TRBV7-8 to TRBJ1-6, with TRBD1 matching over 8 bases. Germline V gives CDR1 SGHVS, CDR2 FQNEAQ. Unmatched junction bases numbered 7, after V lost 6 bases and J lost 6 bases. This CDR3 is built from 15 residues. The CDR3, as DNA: TGTGCCAGCAGTTATCTTGACAGGGGTAATTCACCCCTCCACTTT. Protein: CASSYLDRGNSPLHF.

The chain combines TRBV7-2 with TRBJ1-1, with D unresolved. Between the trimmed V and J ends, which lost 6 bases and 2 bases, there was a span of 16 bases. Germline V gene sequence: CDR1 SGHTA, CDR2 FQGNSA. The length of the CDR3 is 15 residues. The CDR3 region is CASRKTGASNTEAFF. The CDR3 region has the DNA TGTGCCAGCAGGAAGACTGGTGCTAGCAACACTGAAGCTTTCTTT.

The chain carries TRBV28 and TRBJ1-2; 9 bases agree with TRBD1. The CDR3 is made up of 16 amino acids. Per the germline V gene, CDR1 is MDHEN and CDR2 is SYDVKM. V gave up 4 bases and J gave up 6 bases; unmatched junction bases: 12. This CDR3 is CASSSFGQGRVDGYTF. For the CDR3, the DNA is TGTGCCAGCAGTTCTTTCGGACAGGGGCGTGTCGATGGCTACACCTTC.

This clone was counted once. Written as DNA, the CDR3 is TGTGCCAGCAGTCAAGGATGGAACACTGAAGCTTTCTTT. Protein product: CASSQGWNTEAFF. This chain joins TRBV27 and TRBJ1-1; D remains unclear. The germline CDR1 and CDR2 sequences are MNHEY and SMNVEV (reference sequence). This CDR3 is 13 amino acids long. The V end lost 5 bases, the J end lost 1 base, and 8 bases lay between the germline ends.